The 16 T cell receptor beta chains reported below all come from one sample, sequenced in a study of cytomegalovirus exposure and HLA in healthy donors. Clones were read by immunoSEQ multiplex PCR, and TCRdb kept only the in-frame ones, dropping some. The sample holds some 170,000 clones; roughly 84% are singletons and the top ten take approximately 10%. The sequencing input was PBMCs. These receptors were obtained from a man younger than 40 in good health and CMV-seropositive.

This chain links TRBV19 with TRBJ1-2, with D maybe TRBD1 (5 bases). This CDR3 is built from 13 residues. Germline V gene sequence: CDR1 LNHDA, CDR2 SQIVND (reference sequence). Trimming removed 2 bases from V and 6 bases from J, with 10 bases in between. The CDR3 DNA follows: TGTGCCAGTAGTATAATCAGGGCCGATGGCTACACCTTC. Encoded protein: CASSIIRADGYTF.

The DNA of the CDR3 is TGTGCCAGCAGTCTACTCCAAGATCAGCCCCAGCATTTT. Encoded protein: CASSLLQDQPQHF. The chain links TRBV2 to TRBJ1-5; D gene unclear. V was cut by 5 bases and J by 5 bases, with 10 bases left in between. Looked up from germline, CDR1 is SNHLY and CDR2 is FYNNEI. This CDR3 region has 13 residues.

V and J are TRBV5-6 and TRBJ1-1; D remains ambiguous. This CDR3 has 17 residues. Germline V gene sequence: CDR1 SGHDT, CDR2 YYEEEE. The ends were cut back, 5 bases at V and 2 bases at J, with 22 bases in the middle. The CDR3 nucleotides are TGTGCCAGCAGGACCGAGCGGCCTCGGGCAATAAACACTGAAGCTTTCTTT. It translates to CASRTERPRAINTEAFF.

The CDR3 region is CASSLVGQGEKLFF. In DNA, the CDR3 is TGTGCCAGCAGCTTGGTCGGACAGGGGGAAAAACTGTTTTTT. The genes are TRBV5-8 and TRBJ1-4; 9 positions match TRBD1. This CDR3 has 14 amino acids. Germline CDR1 SGHTS, CDR2 YDEGEE. V lost 0 bases to trimming and J lost 8 bases; unmatched junction nucleotides: 2.

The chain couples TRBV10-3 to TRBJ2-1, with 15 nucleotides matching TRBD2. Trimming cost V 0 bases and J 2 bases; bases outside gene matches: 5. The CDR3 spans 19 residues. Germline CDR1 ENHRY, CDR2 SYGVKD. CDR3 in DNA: TGTGCCATCAGTGAGTCGAGGACTAGCGGGAGGGACACCTACAATGAGCAGTTCTTC. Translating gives CAISESRTSGRDTYNEQFF.

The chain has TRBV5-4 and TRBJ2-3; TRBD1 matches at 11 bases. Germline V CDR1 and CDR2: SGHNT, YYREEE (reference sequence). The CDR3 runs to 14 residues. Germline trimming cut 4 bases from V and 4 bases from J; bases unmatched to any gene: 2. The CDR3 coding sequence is TGTGCCAGCAGCCGGGGACAGGGGGCAGATACGCAGTATTTT. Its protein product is CASSRGQGADTQYF. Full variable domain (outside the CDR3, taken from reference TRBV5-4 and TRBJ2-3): ETGVTQSPTHLIKTRGQQVTLRCSSQSGHNTVSWYQQALGQGPQFIFQYYREEENGRGNFPPRFSGLQFPNYSSELNVNALELDDSALYLCASSRGQGADTQYFGPGTRLTVL.

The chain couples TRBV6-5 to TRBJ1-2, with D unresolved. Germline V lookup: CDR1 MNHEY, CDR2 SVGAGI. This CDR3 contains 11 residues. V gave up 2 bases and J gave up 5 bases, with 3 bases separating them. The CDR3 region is CASSYPYGYTF. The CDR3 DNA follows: TGTGCCAGCAGTTACCCGTATGGCTACACCTTC.

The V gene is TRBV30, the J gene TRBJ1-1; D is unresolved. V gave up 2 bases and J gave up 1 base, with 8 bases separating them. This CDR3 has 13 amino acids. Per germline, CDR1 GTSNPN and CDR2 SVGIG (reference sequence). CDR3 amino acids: CAWSRETNTEAFF. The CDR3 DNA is TGTGCCTGGAGTCGGGAAACGAACACTGAAGCTTTCTTT.

CDR3 coding DNA: TGTGCCAGCAGTTTTTACAGGGGGACCACTGAAGCTTTCTTT. This gives the protein CASSFYRGTTEAFF. The chain has TRBV27 and TRBJ1-1, with 8 bases lining up with TRBD1. This CDR3 is built from 14 residues. Trimming removed 3 bases from V and 4 bases from J; junction bases left unmatched: 4. Per the germline V gene, CDR1 is MNHEY and CDR2 is SMNVEV (reference sequence).

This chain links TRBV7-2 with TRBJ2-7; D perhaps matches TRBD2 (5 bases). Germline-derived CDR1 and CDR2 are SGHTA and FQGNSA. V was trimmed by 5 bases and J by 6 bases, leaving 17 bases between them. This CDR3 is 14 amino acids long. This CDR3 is CASSLGLMDGEQYF. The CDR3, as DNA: TGTGCCAGCAGCCTCGGACTCATGGACGGCGAGCAGTACTTC.

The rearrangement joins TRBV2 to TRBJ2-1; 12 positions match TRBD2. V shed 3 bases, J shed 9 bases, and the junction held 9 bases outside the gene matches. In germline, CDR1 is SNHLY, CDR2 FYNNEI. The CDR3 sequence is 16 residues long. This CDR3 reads CASSEGLAGGQGEQFF. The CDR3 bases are TGTGCCAGCAGTGAGGGGCTAGCGGGGGGGCAAGGTGAGCAGTTCTTC.

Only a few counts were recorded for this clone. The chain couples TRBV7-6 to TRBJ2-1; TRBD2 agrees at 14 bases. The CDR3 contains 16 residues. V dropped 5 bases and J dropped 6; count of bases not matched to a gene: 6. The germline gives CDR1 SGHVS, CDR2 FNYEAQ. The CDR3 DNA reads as TGTGCCAGCAGCATGGGACTAGCGGGGGAAATCAATGAGCAGTTCTTC. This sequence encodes CASSMGLAGEINEQFF.

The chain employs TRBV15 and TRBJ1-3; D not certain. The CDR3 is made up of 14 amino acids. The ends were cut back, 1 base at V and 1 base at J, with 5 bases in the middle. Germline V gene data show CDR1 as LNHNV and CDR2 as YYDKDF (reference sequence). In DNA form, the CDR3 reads TGTGCCACCAGCAGAGGGGCGTCTGGAAACACCATATATTTT. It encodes CATSRGASGNTIYF.

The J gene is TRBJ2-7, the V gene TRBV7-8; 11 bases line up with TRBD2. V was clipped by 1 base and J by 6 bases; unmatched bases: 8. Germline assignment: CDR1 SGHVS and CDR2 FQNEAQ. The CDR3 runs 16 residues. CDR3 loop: CASSLELAGAPSEQYF. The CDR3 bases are TGTGCCAGCAGCTTAGAACTAGCGGGGGCCCCCAGCGAGCAGTACTTC. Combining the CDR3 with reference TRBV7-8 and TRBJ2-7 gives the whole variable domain GAGVSQSPRYKVAKRGQDVALRCDPISGHVSLFWYQQALGQGPEFLTYFQNEAQLDKSGLPSDRFFAERPEGSVSTLKIQRTQQEDSAVYLCASSLELAGAPSEQYFGPGTRLTVT.

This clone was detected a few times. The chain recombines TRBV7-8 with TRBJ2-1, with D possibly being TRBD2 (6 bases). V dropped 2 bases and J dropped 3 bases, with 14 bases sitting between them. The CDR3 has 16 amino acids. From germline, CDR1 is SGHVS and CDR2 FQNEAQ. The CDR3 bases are TGTGCCAGCAGCTTATTTCCCCTAGCGAACTACAATGAGCAGTTCTTC. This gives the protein CASSLFPLANYNEQFF.

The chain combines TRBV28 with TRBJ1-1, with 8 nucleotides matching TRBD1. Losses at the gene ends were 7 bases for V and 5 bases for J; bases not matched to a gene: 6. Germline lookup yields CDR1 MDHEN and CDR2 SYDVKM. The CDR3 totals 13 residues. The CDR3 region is CASKDRGATEAFF. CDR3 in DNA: TGTGCCAGCAAAGACAGGGGCGCGACTGAAGCTTTCTTT.